Given below is one T cell receptor beta chain in context. This record belongs to a study of blood T cells in healthy people across ages. Study information: In model experiments, template switching was able to capture about one barcoded beta molecule for every two T cells that were present.

The authors ran a second PCR of about 7 to 11 cycles using a sample-barcoded 5' primer and a J-beta primer mix. One entry per CDR3 protein results from TCRdb running MiXCR on the 5' RACE reads. The profile shows about 1,500,000 distinct CDR3 sequences, 28% of them singletons. Trimming shortened V by 1 base and J by 4 bases, and 9 bases separated the two germline ends. Per the germline V gene, CDR1 is KGHSH and CDR2 is LQKENI. The CDR3 extends over 14 amino acids. The receptor was isolated from a young woman in good health. V and J are TRBV18 and TRBJ2-3, with a weak D call TRBD1 (5 bases). Sequencing input: blood. The CDR3 sequence is CASSPQKGSDTQYF. As DNA, the CDR3 is TGTGCCAGCTCACCACAAAAGGGGTCAGATACGCAGTATTTT.